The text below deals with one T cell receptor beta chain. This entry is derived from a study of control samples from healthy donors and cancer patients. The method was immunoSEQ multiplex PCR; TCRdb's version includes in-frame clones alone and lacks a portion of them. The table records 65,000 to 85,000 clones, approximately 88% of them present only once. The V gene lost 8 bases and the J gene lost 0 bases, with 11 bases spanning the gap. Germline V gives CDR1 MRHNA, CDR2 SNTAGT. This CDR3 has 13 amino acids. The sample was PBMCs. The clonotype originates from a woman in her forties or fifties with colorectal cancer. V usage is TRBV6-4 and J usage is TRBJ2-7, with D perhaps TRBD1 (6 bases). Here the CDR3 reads CASGMDSSYEQYV. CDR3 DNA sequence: TGTGCCAGCGGCATGGACAGCTCCTACGAGCAGTACGTC.